The T cell receptor beta chain under discussion was sequenced for a study of CD8+ T cells in alopecia areata. Lesional scalp punch biopsies and peripheral blood came from alopecia areata patients. Study-wide findings and caveats: Scalp lesions, especially in alopecia totalis/universalis, had higher clonality than normal scalp. It was less clear whether patients shared TCRs than it was in mice, possibly because of HLA. Scalp data also include sequences from resident alphabeta T cells of normal skin.

This clone was detected a few times. Its target is unknown. cDNA reverse transcribed from extracted RNA served as the sequencing template. Measured with immunoSEQ multiplex PCR; TCRdb has only the in-frame clones, and not every one. The repertoire has about 64,000 clones, 44% of them found once; the top ten carry roughly 50%. CDR1 is SGHDT, CDR2 YYEEEE, per germline. The CDR3 extends over 14 amino acids. V dropped 1 base and J dropped 8; count of bases not matched to a gene: 6. Specimen: NKG2D-low CD8+ T cells sorted from blood. The sequence derives from a human donor with alopecia areata. This chain joins TRBV5-6 and TRBJ2-1, with 7 bases fitting TRBD2. The CDR3 nucleotides read TGTGCCAGCAGCTTGTCGCTAGCGGTCGATGAGCAGTTCTTC. Its translation: CASSLSLAVDEQFF.